Described below is a single TCR beta chain sequence and its context. This CDR3 has 16 amino acids. With 0 bases clipped from V and 7 bases from J, the junction kept 9 bases outside the gene matches. The germline gives CDR1 MNHEY, CDR2 SMNVEV (reference sequence). As originally analysed: How many nucleated cells were present was estimated from reference gene primer amplification. Some clones are missing from TCRdb's copy, which holds only in-frame ones; the method was immunoSEQ multiplex PCR. The V and J calls and the clone size are those of that table, but D and trimming were determined from the DNA. The repertoire holds about 270,000 clones, 80% to 90% seen once, with 2.4% in the top ten. The source of the sample is a study of blood T cell repertoires in COVID-19. Background on the study: COVID-19 samples collected from the United States, Italy and Spain covered acute and convalescent phases.

The age range of participants was about 18 to 89 years, with residence in around 22 US areas. Sequenced sample: PBMCs or T cells enriched from blood (not recorded which). The clonotype was recovered from a woman aged 18-29 years who had recovered from COVID-19. The chain couples TRBV27 to TRBJ2-1, with 7 positions matching TRBD1. CDR3 coding DNA: TGTGCCAGCAGTTTATCATCGAGGGGGCGGTGGAATGAGCAGTTCTTC. Translation gives CASSLSSRGRWNEQFF.